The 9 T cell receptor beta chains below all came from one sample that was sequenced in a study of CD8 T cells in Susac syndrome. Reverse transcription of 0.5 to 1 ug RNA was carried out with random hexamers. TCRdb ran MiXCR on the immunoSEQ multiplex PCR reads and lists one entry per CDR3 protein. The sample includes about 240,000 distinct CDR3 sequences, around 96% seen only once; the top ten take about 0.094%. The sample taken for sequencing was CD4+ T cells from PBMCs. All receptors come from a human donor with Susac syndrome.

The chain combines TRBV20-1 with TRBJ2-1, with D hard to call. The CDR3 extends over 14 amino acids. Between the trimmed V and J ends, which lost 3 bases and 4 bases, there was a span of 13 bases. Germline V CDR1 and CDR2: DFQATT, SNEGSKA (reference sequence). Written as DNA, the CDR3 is TGCAGTGCTAGGTCAGGCCCGTATTACAATGAGCAGTTCTTC. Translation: CSARSGPYYNEQFF.

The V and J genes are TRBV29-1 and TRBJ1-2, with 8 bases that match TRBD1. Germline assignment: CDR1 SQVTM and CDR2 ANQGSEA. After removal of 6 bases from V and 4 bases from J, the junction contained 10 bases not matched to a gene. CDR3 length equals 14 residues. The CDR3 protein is CSVEDRVPSYGYTF. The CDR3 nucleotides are TGCAGCGTAGAGGACAGGGTTCCTTCCTATGGCTACACCTTC.

In DNA, the CDR3 is TGTGCCAGCATCCCCCGGTCGAACACTGAAGCTTTCTTT. Residues: CASIPRSNTEAFF. The rearrangement uses TRBV28 and TRBJ1-1; D unresolved. CDR3 length: 13 amino acids. Germline CDR1 MDHEN, CDR2 SYDVKM. The ends were cut back, 7 bases at V and 1 base at J, with 10 bases in the middle.

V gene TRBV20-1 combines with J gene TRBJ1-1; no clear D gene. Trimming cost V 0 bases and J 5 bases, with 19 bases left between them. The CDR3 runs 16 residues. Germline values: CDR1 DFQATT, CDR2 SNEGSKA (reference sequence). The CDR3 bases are TGCAGTGCTAGAGATCCCCCCTCGCCGATGAGGACTGAAGCTTTCTTT. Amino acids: CSARDPPSPMRTEAFF.

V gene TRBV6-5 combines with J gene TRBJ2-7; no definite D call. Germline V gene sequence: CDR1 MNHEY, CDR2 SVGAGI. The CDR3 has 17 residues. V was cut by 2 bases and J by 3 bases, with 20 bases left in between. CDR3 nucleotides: TGTGCCAGCAGTTACCCCACAGTCACCAAGACCAACTACGAGCAGTACTTC. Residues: CASSYPTVTKTNYEQYF.

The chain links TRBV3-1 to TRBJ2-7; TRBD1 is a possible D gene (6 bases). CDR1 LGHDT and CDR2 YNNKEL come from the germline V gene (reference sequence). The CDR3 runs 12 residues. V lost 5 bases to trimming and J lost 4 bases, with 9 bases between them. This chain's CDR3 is CASSVRGYEQYF. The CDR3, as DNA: TGTGCCAGCAGCGTAAGGGGGTACGAGCAGTACTTC.

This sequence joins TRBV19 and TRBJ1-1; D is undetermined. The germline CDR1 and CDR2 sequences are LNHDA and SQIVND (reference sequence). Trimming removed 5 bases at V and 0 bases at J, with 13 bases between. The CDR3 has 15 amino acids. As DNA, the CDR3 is TGTGCCAGTAGTGACCGACTGAGCATGAACACTGAAGCTTTCTTT. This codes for CASSDRLSMNTEAFF.

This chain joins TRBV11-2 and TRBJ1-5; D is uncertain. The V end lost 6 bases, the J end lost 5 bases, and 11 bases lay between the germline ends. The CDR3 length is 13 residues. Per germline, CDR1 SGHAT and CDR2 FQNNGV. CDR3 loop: CASSRRKDQPQHF. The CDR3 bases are TGTGCCAGCAGTCGCCGTAAAGATCAGCCCCAGCATTTT.

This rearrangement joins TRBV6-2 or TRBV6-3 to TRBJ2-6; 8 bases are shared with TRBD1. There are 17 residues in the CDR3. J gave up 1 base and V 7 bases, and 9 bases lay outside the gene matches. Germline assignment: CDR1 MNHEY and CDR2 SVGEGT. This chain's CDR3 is CASTDPGGASGANVLTF. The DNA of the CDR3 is TGTGCCAGCACCGATCCAGGGGGCGCTTCTGGGGCCAACGTCCTGACTTTC.